The 8 T cell receptor beta chains below come from one sample, sequenced in a study of T-cell reconstitution after alpha-beta-depleted transplantation in children. During its preparation, the TCRbeta library received unique molecular identifiers. TCRdb processed the PCR reads anew with MiXCR; each CDR3 protein has one entry. The table lists 380,000 or so distinct CDR3 sequences, about 14% of them singletons. The sample consisted of PBMCs, taken from the stem cell graft. Every receptor here comes from a human donor who donated a stem cell graft to a child with Fanconi anemia.

The chain employs TRBV10-2 and TRBJ1-5; 10 bases agree with TRBD1. Germline V CDR1 and CDR2: WSHSY, SAAADI. There are 14 residues in the CDR3. V lost 8 bases and J lost 6; bases outside the gene matches: 7. For the CDR3, the DNA is TGCGCCAGCGGAGACAGGGGGCTTGGTCAGCCCCAGCATTTT. This sequence encodes CASGDRGLGQPQHF.

This clonotype was observed a few times. The genes are TRBV12-3 or TRBV12-4 and TRBJ1-5; D might be TRBD1 (5 bases). The CDR3 has 16 amino acids. Between the trimmed V and J ends, which lost 6 bases and 2 bases, there was a span of 17 bases. DNA of the CDR3: TGTGCCAGCAGCGTCCCTGGGGGGGATCGCAATCAGCCCCAGCATTTT. Amino acid sequence: CASSVPGGDRNQPQHF.

The rearrangement joins TRBV5-1 to TRBJ2-3; 13 positions match TRBD2. This CDR3 is built from 16 residues. The V segment lost 3 bases and the J segment 2 bases; nucleotides outside the gene matches: 3. CDR1 is SGHRS, CDR2 YFSETQ, per germline. CDR3 amino acids: CASSSGLAGDTDTQYF. The CDR3 coding sequence is TGCGCCAGCAGCTCCGGACTAGCGGGGGACACAGATACGCAGTATTTT. Full variable domain (missing parts from reference TRBV5-1 and TRBJ2-3): KAGVTQTPRYLIKTRGQQVTLSCSPISGHRSVSWYQQTPGQGLQFLFEYFSETQRNKGNFPGRFSGRQFSNSRSEMNVSTLELGDSALYLCASSSGLAGDTDTQYFGPGTRLTVL.

This clonotype has more than one count but fewer than ten. The CDR3 sequence is CASSRGLAETQYF. For the CDR3, the DNA is TGTGCCAGCAGCCGGGGACTAGCGGAGACCCAGTACTTC. The chain couples TRBV7-3 to TRBJ2-5; 10 bases align to TRBD2. Germline CDR1 SGHTA, CDR2 FQGTGA. V lost 5 bases and J lost 5; bases outside the gene matches: 2. The CDR3 loop spans 13 amino acids.

The sample holds a few counts of this clonotype. The genes are TRBV27 and TRBJ1-4; D might be TRBD1 (6 bases). CDR3 length equals 15 residues. V was trimmed by 6 bases and J by 5 bases, leaving 16 bases between them. Germline V lookup: CDR1 MNHEY, CDR2 SMNVEV (reference sequence). For the CDR3, the DNA is TGTGCCAGCAGCCGAAACAGGGTCGGAAATGAAAAACTGTTTTTT. Amino acid sequence: CASSRNRVGNEKLFF. The complete variable domain, with remaining parts taken from reference TRBV27 and TRBJ1-4, reads EAQVTQNPRYLITVTGKKLTVTCSQNMNHEYMSWYRQDPGLGLRQIYYSMNVEVTDKGDVPEGYKVSRKEKRNFPLILESPSPNQTSLYFCASSRNRVGNEKLFFGSGTQLSVL.

This clonotype was observed many times. The genes are TRBV12-3 or TRBV12-4 and TRBJ2-1; D remains unclear. This CDR3 is built from 12 residues. Trimming left V 2 bases short and J 6 bases short, with 5 bases between. CDR3 in amino acids: CASSLRPNEQFF. Written as DNA, the CDR3 is TGTGCCAGCAGTTTAAGGCCCAATGAGCAGTTCTTC.

In its sample, this clonotype was seen many times. CDR3 sequence: CATSDTGREQYF. DNA for the CDR3: TGTGCCACCAGTGATACAGGGAGGGAGCAGTACTTC. This chain links TRBV24-1 with TRBJ2-7; D is perhaps TRBD1 or TRBD2 (6 bases each). V was cut by 3 bases and J by 7 bases, with 9 bases left in between. The CDR3 is 12 residues long. Germline assignment: CDR1 KGHDR and CDR2 SFDVKD.

The chain joins TRBV5-1 to TRBJ2-5; D tentatively reads TRBD1 or TRBD2 (5 bases each). The CDR3 is 14 residues long. CDR1 and CDR2 (germline): SGHRS, YFSETQ. The V and J ends lost 2 bases and 5 bases respectively, with 13 bases between them. The CDR3 loop is CASSFGTVGETQYF. In nucleotides, the CDR3 is TGCGCCAGCAGCTTTGGGACGGTCGGCGAGACCCAGTACTTC.